This T cell receptor (beta chain) was captured in a study of T cells in Graves' hyperthyroidism and ophthalmopathy. Study outcomes and limitations: In validation, the model predicted ophthalmopathy. These predictions came a median roughly 7.1 months before onset.

CDR1 is DFQATT, CDR2 SNEGSKA, per germline (reference sequence). V gave up 5 bases and J gave up 4 bases, with 17 bases separating them. This CDR3 region has 14 residues. Patients aged 18 to 65 with hyperthyroidism were newly diagnosed, with duration under 2 months. Researchers barred patients who had uncontrolled infection, other autoimmune disease, pregnancy or lactation. Orbital computed tomography and thyroid ultrasound, together with serum TRAb and thyroxine and clinical symptoms, were used for diagnoses. As concerns this clonotype: Its antigen is not known.

Template material for amplifying TCR beta CDR3 regions consisted of RNA transcripts. A set of HTBI primers served as the primers for a first-round RT-PCR of the TCR CDR3. In TCRdb, the multiplex PCR reads were re-called with MiXCR into one record per CDR3 protein. Of around 240,000 distinct CDR3 sequences listed, more than 14% were seen once; the top ten hold about 14%. The TCR comes from a woman aged 40 to 49 with Graves' hyperthyroidism that later progressed to Graves' ophthalmopathy. The specimen was blood. This chain links TRBV20-1 with TRBJ2-5; D is perhaps TRBD2 (6 bases). The CDR3 region is CSAGVLAGTETQYF. CDR3 in DNA: TGCAGTGCTGGAGTCCTGGCGGGAACAGAGACCCAGTACTTC.